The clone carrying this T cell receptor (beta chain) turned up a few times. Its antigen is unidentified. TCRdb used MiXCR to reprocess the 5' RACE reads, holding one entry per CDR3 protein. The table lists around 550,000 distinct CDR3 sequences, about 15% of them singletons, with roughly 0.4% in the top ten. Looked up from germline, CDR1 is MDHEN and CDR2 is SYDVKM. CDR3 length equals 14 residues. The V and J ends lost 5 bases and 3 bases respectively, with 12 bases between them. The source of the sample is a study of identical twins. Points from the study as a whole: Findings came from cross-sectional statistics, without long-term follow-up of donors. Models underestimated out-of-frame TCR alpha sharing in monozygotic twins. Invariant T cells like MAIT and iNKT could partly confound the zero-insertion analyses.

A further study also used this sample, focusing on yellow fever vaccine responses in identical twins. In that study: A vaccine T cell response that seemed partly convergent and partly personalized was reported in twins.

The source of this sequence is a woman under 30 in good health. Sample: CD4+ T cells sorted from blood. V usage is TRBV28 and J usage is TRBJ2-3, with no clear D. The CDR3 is CASSNNRGTDTQYF. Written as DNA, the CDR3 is TGTGCCAGCAGTAATAATCGAGGAACAGATACGCAGTATTTT. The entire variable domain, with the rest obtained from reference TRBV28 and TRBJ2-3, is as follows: DVKVTQSSRYLVKRTGEKVFLECVQDMDHENMFWYRQDPGLGLRLIYFSYDVKMKEKGDIPEGYSVSREKKERFSLILESASTNQTSMYLCASSNNRGTDTQYFGPGTRLTVL.